This passage covers 23 T cell receptor beta chains from one sample sequenced in a study of cytomegalovirus exposure and HLA in healthy donors. The assay was immunoSEQ multiplex PCR, and TCRdb's table has in-frame clones only and misses some. Seen here are around 350,000 clones, more than 80% observed once, and the top ten hold under 0.95%. Sequenced: PBMCs. Receptors originate from a woman in her late teens or twenties in good health and CMV-seronegative.

This chain uses TRBV9 with TRBJ1-1; 9 nucleotides align to TRBD1. Trimming removed 4 bases from V and 1 base from J; junction bases left unmatched: 5. The CDR3 contains 15 residues. Germline CDR1 is SGDLS and CDR2 is YYNGEE. CDR3 sequence (DNA): TGTGCCAGCAGCCCGACAGGGGGGGAGAACACTGAAGCTTTCTTT. Its protein is CASSPTGGENTEAFF.

The genes are TRBV2 and TRBJ2-1, with 11 positions matching TRBD2. The CDR3 covers 14 residues. Germline CDR1 SNHLY, CDR2 FYNNEI. Losses at the gene ends were 9 bases for V and 2 bases for J; bases not matched to a gene: 3. In nucleotides, the CDR3 is TGTGCCAGTGCGACTAGCGGGACCTACAATGAGCAGTTCTTC. Its protein is CASATSGTYNEQFF.

This clone has just a few counts. The chain joins TRBV27 to TRBJ1-5, with 9 positions matching TRBD1. The germline CDR1 and CDR2 sequences are MNHEY and SMNVEV (reference sequence). J gave up 3 bases and V 5 bases, and 5 bases lay outside the gene matches. This CDR3 contains 15 residues. The CDR3 loop reads CASSPTGGDNQPQHF. The CDR3 nucleotides read TGTGCCAGCAGTCCAACAGGGGGCGACAATCAGCCCCAGCATTTT.

The chain couples TRBV27 to TRBJ2-3, with 10 positions matching TRBD2. The CDR3 has 15 residues. Unmatched junction bases numbered 8, after V lost 6 bases and J lost 5 bases. Germline V gives CDR1 MNHEY, CDR2 SMNVEV (reference sequence). As DNA, the CDR3 is TGTGCCAGCAGGCAACTAGCGGGATACGTAGATACGCAGTATTTT. Encoded protein: CASRQLAGYVDTQYF.

This clone was detected once. This chain uses TRBV7-9 with TRBJ2-7; D perhaps matches TRBD1 (6 bases). This CDR3 comprises 15 residues. Looked up from germline, CDR1 is SEHNR and CDR2 is FQNEAQ (reference sequence). V lost 0 bases to trimming and J lost 1 base, with 10 bases between them. Here the CDR3 reads CASSLATGTSYEQYF. The CDR3 nucleotides read TGTGCCAGCAGCTTAGCGACAGGTACTTCCTACGAGCAGTACTTC.

The chain couples TRBV15 to TRBJ2-1, with D unresolved. CDR1 is LNHNV and CDR2 is YYDKDF in the germline V gene (reference sequence). This CDR3 comprises 15 residues. Trimming left V 0 bases short and J 9 bases short, with 15 bases between. The CDR3 region is CATSRDRRPAVEQFF. The CDR3, as DNA: TGTGCCACCAGCAGAGATCGGCGGCCGGCGGTTGAGCAGTTCTTC.

The chain couples TRBV7-9 to TRBJ1-2; 10 bases match TRBD1. This CDR3 has 14 residues. The J segment lost 8 bases and the V segment lost 5 bases, leaving 8 bases of the junction unmatched. Per germline, CDR1 SEHNR and CDR2 FQNEAQ (reference sequence). In DNA form, the CDR3 reads TGTGCCAGCAGCCGACTGGACAGGGGGATGGGCTACACCTTC. Its protein is CASSRLDRGMGYTF.

The chain combines TRBV7-9 with TRBJ2-5; D is possibly TRBD1 (6 bases). CDR1 and CDR2 (germline): SEHNR, FQNEAQ (reference sequence). This CDR3 is built from 14 residues. Between the trimmed V and J ends, which lost 6 bases and 3 bases, there was a span of 14 bases. The CDR3 region has the DNA TGTGCCAGCAGTCAGGTGGGACATGAAGAGACCCAGTACTTC. The encoded protein is CASSQVGHEETQYF.

J is TRBJ2-5 and V is TRBV30; D is undetermined. CDR1 is GTSNPN and CDR2 is SVGIG in the germline V gene (reference sequence). The CDR3 covers 12 residues. The V end was cut by 3 bases, the J end by 3 bases, with 8 bases between. The CDR3 region is CAWREYEETQYF. The CDR3 nucleotides read TGTGCCTGGAGAGAGTACGAAGAGACCCAGTACTTC.

The J gene is TRBJ2-2, the V gene TRBV18, with 7 positions matching TRBD2. Germline CDR1 reads KGHSH; CDR2 reads LQKENI. V shed 4 bases and J 5 bases; nucleotides not matched to a gene: 1. The length of the CDR3 is 13 residues. CDR3 bases: TGTGCCAGCTCACGCGGGAGTACCGGGGAGCTGTTTTTT. It is translated as CASSRGSTGELFF.

This rearrangement joins TRBV5-1 to TRBJ2-7; D is unclear. The CDR3 contains 16 residues. Germline CDR1 reads SGHRS; CDR2 reads YFSETQ. V was shortened by 2 bases and J by 0 bases, with 15 bases between the two germline ends. The CDR3 DNA reads TGCGCCAGCAGCTTCCCAATTGACACGAGCTCCTACGAGCAGTACTTC. This codes for CASSFPIDTSSYEQYF.

The chain is built from TRBV27 and TRBJ1-1; the match to TRBD1 covers 7 bases. The ends lost 5 bases at V and 3 bases at J; junction bases unmatched: 15. The V gene's germline CDR1 is MNHEY and CDR2 SMNVEV (reference sequence). The CDR3 is made up of 17 amino acids. The CDR3 DNA reads TGTGCCAGCAGTGTACAGGGGACCGCAACTATCGACACTGAAGCTTTCTTT. The encoded protein is CASSVQGTATIDTEAFF.

The CDR3 sequence: CASKLQGGNTEAFF. The CDR3 nucleotides are TGTGCCAGCAAGTTACAGGGGGGGAACACTGAAGCTTTCTTT. This chain links TRBV6-1 with TRBJ1-1; 8 positions match TRBD1. V trimming: 7 bases; J trimming: 1 base; junction bases outside the gene matches: 5. The CDR3 covers 14 residues. CDR1 is MNHNS and CDR2 is SASEGT in the germline V gene.

V gene TRBV6-1 combines with J gene TRBJ1-5; 10 bases match TRBD1. The CDR3 has 15 residues. The V gene end was trimmed by 6 bases and the J gene end by 0 bases; junction bases not matched to a gene: 2. Germline V gives CDR1 MNHNS, CDR2 SASEGT. CDR3 amino acids: CASRGDRGSNQPQHF. DNA for the CDR3: TGTGCCAGCAGAGGGGACAGGGGTAGCAATCAGCCCCAGCATTTT.

The chain carries TRBV18 and TRBJ1-4; possibly TRBD1 for D (6 bases). Germline CDR1 KGHSH, CDR2 LQKENI. The CDR3 runs 15 residues. Trimming took 0 bases from V and 8 from J, leaving 13 bases between them. CDR3 coding DNA: TGTGCCAGCTCACCACCGTCCCAGGGGTGGGAAAAACTGTTTTTT. Residues: CASSPPSQGWEKLFF.

The V and J genes are TRBV4-1 and TRBJ1-5, with 7 nucleotides matching TRBD1. CDR3 size: 17 residues. CDR1 is MGHRA and CDR2 is YSYEKL in the germline V gene. V dropped 1 base and J dropped 0; count of bases not matched to a gene: 6. The chain's CDR3 is CASSQGQGDLSNQPQHF. The CDR3 nucleotides are TGCGCCAGCAGCCAAGGACAGGGAGACCTTAGCAATCAGCCCCAGCATTTT.

The chain joins TRBV6-1 to TRBJ1-5, with D hard to call. Germline V CDR1 and CDR2: MNHNS, SASEGT. There are 14 residues in the CDR3. Trimming shortened V by 3 bases and J by 4 bases, and 10 bases separated the two germline ends. CDR3 sequence: CASSEGDGNQPQHF. CDR3 bases: TGTGCCAGCAGTGAGGGAGACGGGAATCAGCCCCAGCATTTT.

About this clone: Distinct nucleotide sequences in the sample also encode this CDR3. The chain uses TRBV30 and TRBJ1-1; D gene uncertain. Germline V gene sequence: CDR1 GTSNPN, CDR2 SVGIG (reference sequence). The CDR3 loop spans 13 amino acids. The V end was cut by 0 bases, the J end by 4 bases, with 9 bases between. The CDR3 bases are TGTGCCTGGAGTGTCGGAGGGTCCACTGAAGCTTTCTTT. Translating it yields CAWSVGGSTEAFF.

J is TRBJ1-2 and V is TRBV25-1; 10 nucleotides line up with TRBD1. The length of the CDR3 is 18 residues. Per the germline V gene, CDR1 is MGHDK and CDR2 is SYGVNS. V was clipped by 4 bases and J by 4 bases; unmatched bases: 15. The CDR3 bases are TGTGCCAGCAGTGGCCCTAGTCCGGGGACAGGGGCCGGCTATGGCTACACCTTC. This translates into CASSGPSPGTGAGYGYTF.

The CDR3 loop is CSVEAMTSSTSLRAGYEQYF. The CDR3 DNA is TGCAGCGTTGAAGCGATGACTAGCTCAACTTCTCTCAGGGCGGGCTACGAGCAGTACTTC. The chain uses TRBV29-1 and TRBJ2-7, with 7 nucleotides matching TRBD2. The germline gives CDR1 SQVTM, CDR2 ANQGSEA. V dropped 1 base and J dropped 3; count of bases not matched to a gene: 24. This CDR3 has 20 amino acids.

This clone was observed a single time. The chain joins TRBV28 to TRBJ1-5; 7 bases line up with TRBD1. Germline loops: CDR1 MDHEN, CDR2 SYDVKM. Trimming cost V 5 bases and J 5 bases; bases outside gene matches: 9. This CDR3 is 15 amino acids long. For the CDR3, the DNA is TGTGCCAGCAGTATAAGCGCAGGGGGATATCAGCCCCAGCATTTT. Amino acids: CASSISAGGYQPQHF.

This chain joins TRBV6-5 and TRBJ2-4; 8 positions agree with TRBD1. Per germline, CDR1 MNHEY and CDR2 SVGAGI. This CDR3 has 14 amino acids. The junction had 5 bases not matched to a gene; V was cut back by 4 bases and J by 6 bases. CDR3 nucleotide sequence: TGTGCCAGCAGTTCCCCCGGGACAGGAAACATTCAGTACTTC. Translated, it gives CASSSPGTGNIQYF.

The chain couples TRBV6-5 to TRBJ2-5; 9 nucleotides agree with TRBD1. Germline loops: CDR1 MNHEY, CDR2 SVGAGI. The V gene end was trimmed by 6 bases and the J gene end by 5 bases; junction bases not matched to a gene: 7. The CDR3 sequence is 14 residues long. The CDR3 coding sequence is TGTGCCAGCAGCTGGACAGGGGAACAGGAGACCCAGTACTTC. Translation: CASSWTGEQETQYF.